Shown below are 32 T cell receptor beta chains from a single sample sequenced in a study of cytomegalovirus exposure and HLA in healthy donors. Measured with immunoSEQ multiplex PCR; TCRdb has only the in-frame clones, and not every one. The sample consists of over 100,000 clones, roughly 89% of them appearing once. Sequenced input: PBMCs. These receptors were obtained from a woman between 18 and 30 years old in good health and CMV-seronegative.

This clone has just one count. The rearrangement uses TRBV19 and TRBJ1-1; no firm D call. The ends were cut back, 7 bases at V and 1 base at J, with 4 bases in the middle. From germline, CDR1 is LNHDA and CDR2 SQIVND (reference sequence). The CDR3 sequence is 11 residues long. Here the CDR3 reads CASTKNTEAFF. The CDR3 DNA follows: TGTGCCAGTACTAAGAACACTGAAGCTTTCTTT. The full variable domain, with the rest looked up from reference TRBV19 and TRBJ1-1, is DGGITQSPKYLFRKEGQNVTLSCEQNLNHDAMYWYRQDPGQGLRLIYYSQIVNDFQKGDIAEGYSVSREKKESFPLTVTSAQKNPTAFYLCASTKNTEAFFGQGTRLTVV.

The chain carries TRBV18 and TRBJ1-1, with a possible D match to TRBD1 (6 bases). The length of the CDR3 is 18 residues. V was shortened by 2 bases and J by 4 bases, with 23 bases between the two germline ends. Germline-derived CDR1 and CDR2 are KGHSH and LQKENI. This CDR3 reads CASSPLQGVGSRRTEAFF. CDR3 in DNA: TGTGCCAGCTCACCATTACAGGGCGTGGGCAGTAGGCGCACTGAAGCTTTCTTT. The full variable domain, its missing parts supplied by reference TRBV18 and TRBJ1-1, is NAGVMQNPRHLVRRRGQEARLRCSPMKGHSHVYWYRQLPEEGLKFMVYLQKENIIDESGMPKERFSAEFPKEGPSILRIQQVVRGDSAAYFCASSPLQGVGSRRTEAFFGQGTRLTVV.

The chain joins TRBV19 to TRBJ1-2; D uncertain. Deletions cut 9 bases from V and 8 bases from J, with 19 bases between. The germline CDR1 and CDR2 sequences are LNHDA and SQIVND (reference sequence). This CDR3 is 13 amino acids long. The CDR3 region is CASSYLASSGYTF. The CDR3 nucleotides read TGTGCCAGCTCATATCTCGCGTCGTCGGGCTACACCTTC.

The V and J genes are TRBV7-3 and TRBJ2-1; 7 bases align to TRBD2. With V trimmed by 4 bases and J by 4 bases, 1 base remained unmatched. The CDR3 has 13 residues. CDR1 and CDR2 (germline): SGHTA, FQGTGA. CDR3 residues: CASSYGGYNEQFF. In DNA form, the CDR3 reads TGTGCCAGCAGCTACGGGGGGTACAATGAGCAGTTCTTC.

The count of this clone is one. The chain joins TRBV2 to TRBJ2-2, with D perhaps TRBD2 (6 bases). The CDR3 is made up of 14 amino acids. V lost 6 bases and J 5 bases, leaving 13 bases between the germline ends. Germline CDR1 SNHLY, CDR2 FYNNEI. CDR3: CASRTGTLTGELFF. CDR3 DNA: TGTGCCAGCAGAACCGGGACTCTTACCGGGGAGCTGTTTTTT. Looking up the rest from reference TRBV2 and TRBJ2-2 gives the full variable domain: EPEVTQTPSHQVTQMGQEVILRCVPISNHLYFYWYRQILGQKVEFLVSFYNNEISEKSEIFDDQFSVERPDGSNFTLKIRSTKLEDSAMYFCASRTGTLTGELFFGEGSRLTVL.

This clone was picked up a small number of times. The chain has TRBV6-4 and TRBJ1-6; 11 bases agree with TRBD1. This CDR3 contains 15 residues. Germline values: CDR1 MRHNA, CDR2 SNTAGT. Germline trimming cut 3 bases from V and 8 bases from J; bases unmatched to any gene: 3. The chain's CDR3 is CASSERTGGDSPLHF. In DNA, the CDR3 is TGTGCCAGCAGTGAGAGGACAGGGGGCGATTCACCCCTCCACTTT.

The rearrangement links TRBV6-1 to TRBJ2-1; possible D gene TRBD1, 6 bases. The CDR3 extends over 14 amino acids. The V gene lost 0 bases and the J gene lost 16 bases, with 19 bases spanning the gap. Germline V lookup: CDR1 MNHNS, CDR2 SASEGT. CDR3 in DNA: TGTGCCAGCAGTGAAGCGGGGGCAACCTACCTACATTTCTTC. This gives the protein CASSEAGATYLHFF.

The chain carries TRBV10-2 and TRBJ1-4; 9 bases map to TRBD1. Germline V CDR1 and CDR2: WSHSY, SAAADI. This CDR3 has 15 amino acids. The V segment lost 2 bases and the J segment 7 bases; nucleotides outside the gene matches: 5. Written as DNA, the CDR3 is TGCGCCAGCAGTGAGACAGGGGGCCTGGGTGAAAAACTGTTTTTT. Protein: CASSETGGLGEKLFF.

The rearrangement links TRBV6-6 to TRBJ1-2, with a weak D call TRBD1 (6 bases). Trimming removed 10 bases at V and 8 bases at J, with 20 bases between. The length of the CDR3 is 13 residues. Germline V CDR1 and CDR2: MNHNY, SVGAGI (reference sequence). CDR3 loop: CATSPGRGKGYTF. CDR3 sequence (DNA): TGTGCCACCTCCCCGGGCAGGGGCAAAGGCTACACCTTC.

The count of this clone is one. The chain couples TRBV11-3 to TRBJ2-2; 7 bases map to TRBD2. Germline V lookup: CDR1 SGHNT, CDR2 YENEEA. The CDR3 is made up of 16 amino acids. V was clipped by 5 bases and J by 1 base; unmatched bases: 7. The CDR3 sequence is CASSPGRGGNTGELFF. Here the CDR3 DNA reads TGTGCCAGCAGCCCAGGGCGCGGGGGGAACACCGGGGAGCTGTTTTTT.

V and J are TRBV10-3 and TRBJ1-4; possible D gene TRBD1, 6 bases. From germline, CDR1 is ENHRY and CDR2 SYGVKD. V shed 6 bases and J shed 8 bases, with 10 bases lying between them. There are 12 residues in the CDR3. The chain's CDR3 is CAIRGDNEKLFF. CDR3 sequence (DNA): TGTGCCATCAGGGGGGACAACGAAAAACTGTTTTTT.

The chain uses TRBV10-3 and TRBJ2-5; D call uncertain. The CDR3 contains 13 residues. CDR1 ENHRY and CDR2 SYGVKD come from the germline V gene. Trimming shortened V by 5 bases and J by 1 base, and 8 bases separated the two germline ends. CDR3 residues: CAISLEIQETQYF. DNA for the CDR3: TGTGCCATCAGTCTAGAGATCCAAGAGACCCAGTACTTC.

The J gene is TRBJ1-1, the V gene TRBV20-1; no firm D call. Trimming stripped 5 bases from V and 4 bases from J, with 8 bases between. This CDR3 has 11 amino acids. Germline V gene sequence: CDR1 DFQATT, CDR2 SNEGSKA (reference sequence). As DNA, the CDR3 is TGCAGTGCTTTGAGGTTCACTGAAGCTTTCTTT. Protein product: CSALRFTEAFF.

This sequence joins TRBV4-1 and TRBJ2-7; 7 bases are a match to TRBD2. V trimming: 8 bases; J trimming: 0 bases; junction bases outside the gene matches: 7. This CDR3 is built from 14 residues. CDR1 MGHRA and CDR2 YSYEKL come from the germline V gene. The CDR3 sequence: CASAGAVSSYEQYF. DNA for the CDR3: TGCGCCAGCGCGGGAGCGGTGAGCTCCTACGAGCAGTACTTC.

The rearrangement links TRBV18 to TRBJ2-5, with D tentatively TRBD2 (6 bases). Germline V gene data show CDR1 as KGHSH and CDR2 as LQKENI. V was pared by 3 bases and J by 7 bases, with 21 bases between. CDR3 length equals 16 residues. The DNA of the CDR3 is TGTGCCAGCTCACCCCCCGAGGGAGGCGGAATAGTGACCCAGTACTTC. Encoded protein: CASSPPEGGGIVTQYF.

V is TRBV12-5 and J is TRBJ2-2, with D possibly matching TRBD2 (5 bases). Trimming left V 3 bases short and J 6 bases short, with 17 bases between. This CDR3 is built from 16 residues. In germline, CDR1 is LGHNT, CDR2 FRNRAP. Here the CDR3 reads CASGFVLTGGSGELFF. The CDR3 DNA follows: TGTGCTAGTGGTTTCGTATTGACCGGAGGTTCCGGGGAGCTGTTTTTT.

This clone occurred a few times. The J gene is TRBJ1-2, the V gene TRBV4-1; D remains unclear. The CDR3 length is 16 residues. CDR1 is MGHRA and CDR2 is YSYEKL in the germline V gene. Trimming pared 0 bases from V and 5 bases from J, leaving 16 bases between. The chain's CDR3 is CASSQDLSGDGYGYTF. CDR3 coding DNA: TGCGCCAGCAGCCAAGATCTGAGTGGTGACGGGTATGGCTACACCTTC.

The table lists this clone with a count of one. The gene calls are TRBV2 and TRBJ2-7; no definite D call. CDR3 size: 10 residues. V lost 11 bases to trimming and J lost 5 bases, with 10 bases between them. Germline V gene sequence: CDR1 SNHLY, CDR2 FYNNEI. CDR3 loop: CALERHEQYF. For the CDR3, the DNA is TGTGCCCTAGAGAGACACGAGCAGTACTTC.

This chain connects TRBV6-1 to TRBJ2-4; tentatively, D is TRBD1 (6 bases). Trimming cost V 3 bases and J 8 bases, with 14 bases left between them. The CDR3 runs to 14 residues. Germline V lookup: CDR1 MNHNS, CDR2 SASEGT. CDR3 amino acids: CASSDRGREDIQYF. CDR3 DNA sequence: TGTGCCAGCAGTGACAGGGGAAGAGAGGACATTCAGTACTTC.

The V and J genes are TRBV19 and TRBJ2-7, with 7 bases fitting TRBD1. The germline V gene encodes CDR1 LNHDA and CDR2 SQIVND (reference sequence). The CDR3 has 15 amino acids. V was pared by 3 bases and J by 0 bases, with 5 bases of the junction left unmatched. The CDR3 DNA follows: TGTGCCAGTAGTATGATGGCAGGGGGCTCCTACGAGCAGTACTTC. Amino acid sequence: CASSMMAGGSYEQYF.

The chain is built from TRBV5-1 and TRBJ2-1; no clear D gene. CDR1 and CDR2 from the germline V gene are SGHRS and YFSETQ. This CDR3 is 13 amino acids long. Deletions cut 0 bases from V and 7 bases from J, with 8 bases between. The CDR3 sequence is CASSLGRGNEQFF. For the CDR3, the DNA is TGCGCCAGCAGCTTGGGCAGAGGAAATGAGCAGTTCTTC. The complete variable domain, with remaining parts taken from reference TRBV5-1 and TRBJ2-1, reads KAGVTQTPRYLIKTRGQQVTLSCSPISGHRSVSWYQQTPGQGLQFLFEYFSETQRNKGNFPGRFSGRQFSNSRSEMNVSTLELGDSALYLCASSLGRGNEQFFGPGTRLTVL.

As regards this clone: The junction departs from the called germline gene at one end, perhaps through a read error. In nucleotides, the CDR3 is TGTGCCACCTCAACAGGGGGGGGTCCCTACGAGCAGTACTTC. It translates to CATSTGGGPYEQYF. The chain carries TRBV18 and TRBJ2-7, with D tentatively TRBD1 (8 bases). The CDR3 spans 14 residues. Germline V gene lookup returns CDR1 KGHSH and CDR2 LQKENI.

DNA for the CDR3: TGTGCCAGCAAAGTTGAGGGTCACGAGCAGTACTTC. Translated, it gives CASKVEGHEQYF. The genes are TRBV2 and TRBJ2-7, with a tentative D call TRBD2 (5 bases). This CDR3 spans 12 amino acids. V shed 7 bases and J shed 5 bases, with 12 bases lying between them. Germline V gene sequence: CDR1 SNHLY, CDR2 FYNNEI.

This chain joins TRBV6-5 and TRBJ1-2; a weak D match, TRBD1 (6 bases). CDR3 length: 12 amino acids. The V gene lost 8 bases and the J gene lost 5 bases, with 12 bases spanning the gap. Germline values: CDR1 MNHEY, CDR2 SVGAGI. Here the CDR3 reads CASVGASYGYTF. In nucleotides, the CDR3 is TGTGCCAGCGTGGGGGCTTCTTATGGCTACACCTTC.

This rearrangement joins TRBV5-1 to TRBJ2-3; unclear D gene. Germline V lookup: CDR1 SGHRS, CDR2 YFSETQ. CDR3 length equals 15 residues. V shed 1 base and J shed 1 base, with 10 bases lying between them. The CDR3 bases are TGCGCCAGCAGCTTGTCCCCGGCGGGCACAGATACGCAGTATTTT. It specifies CASSLSPAGTDTQYF. Full variable domain (missing parts from reference TRBV5-1 and TRBJ2-3): KAGVTQTPRYLIKTRGQQVTLSCSPISGHRSVSWYQQTPGQGLQFLFEYFSETQRNKGNFPGRFSGRQFSNSRSEMNVSTLELGDSALYLCASSLSPAGTDTQYFGPGTRLTVL.

The chain carries TRBV19 and TRBJ1-6; TRBD1 might be the D (6 bases). Trimming stripped 5 bases from V and 10 bases from J, with 21 bases between. Germline-derived CDR1 and CDR2 are LNHDA and SQIVND (reference sequence). CDR3 length: 16 amino acids. In DNA form, the CDR3 reads TGTGCCAGTAGTCGGTGGGGGCCCAAAGGGGACTCACCCCTCCACTTT. Its translation is CASSRWGPKGDSPLHF. The variable domain in full, completed from reference TRBV19 and TRBJ1-6, reads DGGITQSPKYLFRKEGQNVTLSCEQNLNHDAMYWYRQDPGQGLRLIYYSQIVNDFQKGDIAEGYSVSREKKESFPLTVTSAQKNPTAFYLCASSRWGPKGDSPLHFGNGTRLTVT.

The genes are TRBV7-3 and TRBJ2-3; 9 bases line up with TRBD2. Germline assignment: CDR1 SGHTA and CDR2 FQGTGA. The CDR3 extends over 15 amino acids. Germline trimming cut 5 bases from V and 4 bases from J; bases unmatched to any gene: 7. The CDR3 DNA follows: TGTGCCAGCAGCGCGTACGGCGGGGGGGCAGATACGCAGTATTTT. Translating it yields CASSAYGGGADTQYF.

The rearrangement uses TRBV6-4 and TRBJ1-1; 9 bases fit TRBD1. Germline V CDR1 and CDR2: MRHNA, SNTAGT. V lost 2 bases and J lost 0; bases outside the gene matches: 13. This CDR3 has 19 amino acids. This CDR3 reads CASSDTKPGQGPLNTEAFF. The CDR3 DNA sequence: TGTGCCAGCAGTGACACGAAACCGGGACAGGGTCCGCTGAACACTGAAGCTTTCTTT.

The chain combines TRBV21-1 with TRBJ1-5; no DNA check was done on the table's D call, TRBD1. TRBV21-1 is classified as a pseudogene. The CDR3 extends over 17 amino acids. The DNA of the CDR3 is TGTGCCAGCAGCAACTTTCTCCCCCAGGGAACGAGTCAGCCCCAGCATTTT. Residues: CASSNFLPQGTSQPQHF.

The V gene is TRBV7-2, the J gene TRBJ1-2; D is unresolved. The CDR3 extends over 12 amino acids. Germline lookup yields CDR1 SGHTA and CDR2 FQGNSA. Deletions cut 2 bases from V and 5 bases from J, with 6 bases between. CDR3 sequence: CASSLSLYGYTF. The CDR3, as DNA: TGTGCCAGCAGCTTATCCTTATATGGCTACACCTTC.

This chain joins TRBV6-1 and TRBJ1-2; 7 bases are a match to TRBD1. With V trimmed by 9 bases and J by 3 bases, 7 bases remained unmatched. Germline V gives CDR1 MNHNS, CDR2 SASEGT. This CDR3 has 13 amino acids. CDR3 loop: CARRDSVYYGYTF. In DNA form, the CDR3 reads TGTGCCAGGAGGGACAGTGTGTACTATGGCTACACCTTC.

This chain connects TRBV2 to TRBJ1-5; TRBD1 matches at 7 bases. This CDR3 comprises 15 residues. V lost 6 bases and J lost 2; bases outside the gene matches: 7. Germline CDR1 is SNHLY and CDR2 is FYNNEI. The CDR3 DNA is TGTGCCAGCAGCAAAGACAGGGCGGGCAATCAGCCCCAGCATTTT. This codes for CASSKDRAGNQPQHF. The whole variable domain, remainder taken from reference TRBV2 and TRBJ1-5, is EPEVTQTPSHQVTQMGQEVILRCVPISNHLYFYWYRQILGQKVEFLVSFYNNEISEKSEIFDDQFSVERPDGSNFTLKIRSTKLEDSAMYFCASSKDRAGNQPQHFGDGTRLSIL.